The text below deals with one TCR beta chain. TCRdb passed the 5' RACE reads through MiXCR, listing each CDR3 protein once. The sample comprises approximately 260,000 distinct CDR3 sequences, about 5% of which are singletons, and roughly 3.5% rests with the top ten. Per germline, CDR1 LGHDT and CDR2 YNNKEL (reference sequence). This CDR3 is built from 18 residues. Trimming at V came to 4 bases and at J to 2 bases, leaving 13 bases not matched to a gene. This entry belongs to a study of T cells after yellow fever vaccination. The source is a man between 18 and 29 years old who received the YFV17D yellow fever vaccine. The sample consisted of CD4+ T cells sorted from PBMCs, taken on the day of the yellow fever booster vaccination. This chain uses TRBV3-1 with TRBJ2-5; 10 bases fit TRBD2. The DNA for the CDR3 is TGTGCCAGCAGCCGGAGGGGCAGCGGGGGGGCGGGGCAAGAGACCCAGTACTTC. Protein sequence: CASSRRGSGGAGQETQYF.